A single sample is the source of the 21 T cell receptor beta chains below, sequenced in a study of regulatory T cells in long-lasting Graves disease. Indicated time point: newly diagnosed GD, antithyroid drugs for less than 3 months. From RNA extracted from PBMCs, the TCR library was made. Relying on iRepertoire HTBI primers and Arm-PCR of CDR3 regions, the team built TCR beta libraries. TCRdb itself ran the multiplex PCR reads through MiXCR, one entry per CDR3 protein. The sample has about 620,000 distinct CDR3 sequences, approximately 15% seen once; the top ten hold approximately 18%. These data were also filed under a second study, of T cells in Graves' hyperthyroidism and ophthalmopathy.

The material sequenced was peripheral blood mononuclear cells (PBMCs), taken at new diagnosis, from a patient treated with antithyroid drugs. These TCRs come from a woman aged 25 to 45 with Graves disease.

The chain recombines TRBV3-1 with TRBJ1-6, with D perhaps TRBD1 (5 bases). The V gene lost 5 bases and the J gene lost 0 bases, with 17 bases spanning the gap. From germline, CDR1 is LGHDT and CDR2 YNNKEL (reference sequence). This CDR3 spans 18 amino acids. CDR3 bases: TGTGCCAGCAGCTTTCGGGGGGTACTGAGCTCCTATAATTCACCCCTCCACTTT. As protein: CASSFRGVLSSYNSPLHF.

The chain recombines TRBV5-1 with TRBJ2-6; 8 nucleotides match TRBD1. CDR1 SGHRS and CDR2 YFSETQ come from the germline V gene. V dropped 3 bases and J dropped 1; count of bases not matched to a gene: 12. CDR3 length: 19 amino acids. The CDR3 DNA is TGCGCCAGCAGCTATGGCGGCGGACAGGGCCTGTCTGGGGCCAACGTCCTGACTTTC. Translating gives CASSYGGGQGLSGANVLTF.

This clonotype was seen ten or more times. The chain uses TRBV2 and TRBJ1-4; tentatively, D is TRBD1 (5 bases). The V gene lost 0 bases and the J gene lost 3 bases, with 11 bases spanning the gap. The CDR3 sequence is 16 residues long. Per germline, CDR1 SNHLY and CDR2 FYNNEI. The CDR3 is CASSEALGASNEKLFF. The CDR3 DNA reads TGTGCCAGCAGTGAAGCGCTTGGGGCTTCTAATGAAAAACTGTTTTTT.

In its sample, this clonotype was seen a few times. This chain joins TRBV28 and TRBJ2-7, with 14 nucleotides matching TRBD2. Germline V gene sequence: CDR1 MDHEN, CDR2 SYDVKM. The junction had 9 bases not matched to a gene; V was cut back by 10 bases and J by 4 bases. The CDR3 has 15 residues. The CDR3, as DNA: TGTGCCATTGAGACTAGCGGGAGGGGTTTATACGAGCAGTACTTC. Translating it yields CAIETSGRGLYEQYF.

This clonotype was counted ten times or more. V is TRBV28 and J is TRBJ2-2; unclear D gene. Germline V CDR1 and CDR2: MDHEN, SYDVKM. Trimming removed 7 bases at V and 7 bases at J, with 10 bases between. The CDR3 consists of 12 residues. In DNA, the CDR3 is TGTGCCAGCACCATATTGAACGGGGAGCTGTTTTTT. Its translation: CASTILNGELFF.

This clonotype occurred a few times. The J gene is TRBJ1-4, the V gene TRBV28; the D gene is possibly TRBD1 (5 bases). Trimming stripped 6 bases from V and 8 bases from J, with 16 bases between. Germline V gene sequence: CDR1 MDHEN, CDR2 SYDVKM. CDR3 length: 14 residues. This CDR3 is CASRGWGGREKLFF. The CDR3 DNA follows: TGTGCCAGCAGGGGGTGGGGGGGTCGGGAAAAACTGTTTTTT.

This clonotype was recorded at least ten times. The V call is TRBV6-5, the J call TRBJ1-2; D is unclear. This CDR3 region has 14 residues. Trimming cost V 1 base and J 8 bases, with 14 bases left between them. Germline loops: CDR1 MNHEY, CDR2 SVGAGI. The CDR3 DNA sequence: TGTGCCAGCAGTTACTTCGCGGGTGGCAGCGGCTACACCTTC. Translated: CASSYFAGGSGYTF.

The V gene is TRBV20-1, the J gene TRBJ2-4, with D unresolved. Germline CDR1 is DFQATT and CDR2 is SNEGSKA (reference sequence). V lost 4 bases to trimming and J lost 6 bases, with 7 bases between them. The CDR3 totals 11 residues. The DNA for the CDR3 is TGCAGTGCTACAGGATTAAACATTCAGTACTTC. Its protein is CSATGLNIQYF.

In its sample, this clonotype was seen many times. V is TRBV7-3 and J is TRBJ2-3, with 13 bases that match TRBD2. The J segment lost 0 bases and the V segment lost 5 bases, leaving 5 bases of the junction unmatched. CDR1 and CDR2 (germline): SGHTA, FQGTGA. The CDR3 has 17 amino acids. The CDR3 DNA reads as TGTGCCAGCAGCGATCCGGGACTAGCGGGGAGCACAGATACGCAGTATTTT. Translating it yields CASSDPGLAGSTDTQYF.

This clonotype occurred a few times. The chain has TRBV5-6 and TRBJ2-4; D not resolved. The CDR3 extends over 15 amino acids. Trimming took 0 bases from V and 1 from J, leaving 8 bases between them. In germline, CDR1 is SGHDT, CDR2 YYEEEE. The CDR3 is CASSLELGAKNIQYF. CDR3 bases: TGTGCCAGCAGCTTGGAGCTGGGCGCCAAAAACATTCAGTACTTC.

The chain employs TRBV28 and TRBJ1-1; D is perhaps TRBD1 (5 bases). The germline V gene has CDR1 MDHEN and CDR2 SYDVKM. The CDR3 extends over 14 amino acids. Trimming stripped 2 bases from V and 5 bases from J, with 12 bases between. CDR3 coding DNA: TGTGCCAGCAGTTTACCTCGGGGACGGACTGAAGCTTTCTTT. This encodes CASSLPRGRTEAFF.

This clonotype was counted ten times or more. The chain recombines TRBV20-1 with TRBJ2-1, with TRBD2 identical over 7 bases. The CDR3 sequence is 13 residues long. V shed 3 bases and J 9 bases; nucleotides not matched to a gene: 8. CDR1 and CDR2 (germline): DFQATT, SNEGSKA (reference sequence). CDR3 protein: CSASGRSLGEQFF. The CDR3 DNA sequence: TGCAGTGCTAGCGGGAGGTCTCTTGGTGAGCAGTTCTTC.

CDR3 loop: CASSLSGRGYEQYF. The CDR3 coding sequence is TGTGCCAGCAGCTTAAGCGGGAGAGGCTACGAGCAGTACTTC. This chain connects TRBV7-9 to TRBJ2-7; 8 positions agree with TRBD2. Germline-derived CDR1 and CDR2 are SEHNR and FQNEAQ (reference sequence). The CDR3 consists of 14 residues. J gave up 3 bases and V 2 bases, and 3 bases lay outside the gene matches.

The chain couples TRBV30 to TRBJ2-5; 8 bases align to TRBD1. The trim removed 2 bases at V and 5 bases at J, leaving 16 bases unmatched. CDR3 length: 17 amino acids. CDR1 is GTSNPN, CDR2 SVGIG, per germline (reference sequence). The CDR3 DNA follows: TGTGCCTGGAGTTCCGGACAGGGTGCGATTCGGAGTGAGACCCAGTACTTC. It yields the protein CAWSSGQGAIRSETQYF.

This clonotype has only a few counts. The chain has TRBV18 and TRBJ2-1; unclear D gene. The length of the CDR3 is 13 residues. CDR1 is KGHSH and CDR2 is LQKENI in the germline V gene. Trimming removed 2 bases from V and 11 bases from J, with 13 bases in between. CDR3 sequence (DNA): TGTGCCAGCTCACCAGGGCTCCGAGAGAAGCAGTTCTTC. As protein: CASSPGLREKQFF.

At least ten counts were recorded for this clonotype. The J gene is TRBJ1-2, the V gene TRBV3-1; weak D call: TRBD1 (6 bases). CDR3 length: 13 residues. Germline V gene lookup returns CDR1 LGHDT and CDR2 YNNKEL (reference sequence). Trimming pared 4 bases from V and 4 bases from J, leaving 10 bases between. This CDR3 is CASSRGLSYGYTF. CDR3 in DNA: TGTGCCAGCAGCCGGGGGCTATCCTATGGCTACACCTTC.

This clonotype was detected many times. This chain uses TRBV28 with TRBJ2-4; D is perhaps TRBD2 (6 bases). The germline gives CDR1 MDHEN, CDR2 SYDVKM. This CDR3 contains 12 residues. V was trimmed by 6 bases and J by 6 bases, leaving 9 bases between them. The CDR3 region has the DNA TGTGCCAGCAGGGGGGGAGGAAACATTCAGTACTTC. Its protein is CASRGGGNIQYF. The variable domain in full, with the rest retrieved from reference TRBV28 and TRBJ2-4, is DVKVTQSSRYLVKRTGEKVFLECVQDMDHENMFWYRQDPGLGLRLIYFSYDVKMKEKGDIPEGYSVSREKKERFSLILESASTNQTSMYLCASRGGGNIQYFGAGTRLSVL.

This clonotype was detected many times. This chain uses TRBV12-3 or TRBV12-4 with TRBJ2-7; 12 positions agree with TRBD2. This CDR3 has 14 amino acids. Losses at the gene ends were 6 bases for V and 5 bases for J; bases not matched to a gene: 5. CDR3 in DNA: TGTGCCAGCAGACCTAGCGGGAGGGTGAACGAGCAGTACTTC. Its translation: CASRPSGRVNEQYF.

This clonotype was seen a handful of times. The chain couples TRBV6-2 or TRBV6-3 to TRBJ2-2; 12 positions match TRBD2. The CDR3 is 16 residues long. V trimming: 7 bases; J trimming: 4 bases; junction bases outside the gene matches: 7. The germline gives CDR1 MNHEY, CDR2 SVGEGT. The CDR3 loop reads CASTVLAGGGTGELFF. The CDR3 DNA sequence: TGTGCCAGCACCGTACTAGCGGGAGGAGGCACCGGGGAGCTGTTTTTT.

The rearrangement links TRBV6-1 to TRBJ2-7; 7 positions match TRBD2. J was trimmed by 4 bases and V by 7 bases; bases with no gene match: 13. Germline V gives CDR1 MNHNS, CDR2 SASEGT. The CDR3 has 15 residues. The CDR3 here is CASTRIGEGKYEQYF. CDR3 coding DNA: TGTGCCAGCACCCGAATTGGGGAGGGAAAATACGAGCAGTACTTC.

The rearrangement joins TRBV7-9 to TRBJ2-5; D ambiguous. TRBJ2-1 matches the DNA end more closely, so the J call is doubtful. The CDR3 consists of 15 residues. Germline V gene sequence: CDR1 SEHNR, CDR2 FQNEAQ (reference sequence). The CDR3 DNA follows: TGTGCCAGCAGCACAAGCTGGAGATTGAATAATGAGCAGTTCTTC. Translated, it gives CASSTSWRLNNEQFF.